These 32 T cell receptor beta chains originate from one sample sequenced in a study of T cell changes during pregnancy in multiple sclerosis. Here immunoSEQ multiplex PCR was the method, and the copy in TCRdb shows in-frame clones only, minus some. This table has approximately 70,000 clones, 90% to 95% appearing once. Sequencing used peripheral blood, obtained after pregnancy. These receptor sequences come from a female donor with multiple sclerosis, enrolled in a pregnancy study.

CDR3 coding DNA: TGTGCCAGCAGCTTGCCCGCAAGCCAGGGGTTAAATGAAAAACTGTTTTTT. Amino acids: CASSLPASQGLNEKLFF. V usage is TRBV5-8 and J usage is TRBJ1-4; tentative D call: TRBD1 (6 bases). Germline V gene lookup returns CDR1 SGHTS and CDR2 YDEGEE. The length of the CDR3 is 17 residues. Trimming cost V 1 base and J 5 bases, with 18 bases left between them.

The chain is built from TRBV11-2 and TRBJ2-7; 7 bases agree with TRBD2. J gave up 0 bases and V 8 bases, and 16 bases lay outside the gene matches. The CDR3 totals 17 residues. CDR1 and CDR2 (germline): SGHAT, FQNNGV. The CDR3 nucleotides are TGTGCCAGCTGCCGGGACTATTCCGTTCCTGGCTCCTACGAGCAGTACTTC. This gives the protein CASCRDYSVPGSYEQYF.

This rearrangement joins TRBV4-3 to TRBJ1-4; D is undetermined. The CDR3 contains 15 residues. The V gene's germline CDR1 is LGHNA and CDR2 YSLEER. Trimming took off 1 base at V and 7 bases at J, with 13 bases between the two ends. Written as DNA, the CDR3 is TGCGCCAGCAGCCAAGCCGGCGGGATCAGTGAAAAACTGTTTTTT. Its translation is CASSQAGGISEKLFF.

The chain couples TRBV6-1 to TRBJ1-2, with TRBD1 matching 12 bases. The CDR3 runs to 18 residues. Germline loops: CDR1 MNHNS, CDR2 SASEGT. Trimming cost V 3 bases and J 0 bases; bases outside gene matches: 8. The CDR3 bases are TGTGCCAGCAGTGACCGTCCGGGACAGGGGGCCCCTAACTATGGCTACACCTTC. It codes for CASSDRPGQGAPNYGYTF.

The rearrangement joins TRBV27 to TRBJ2-7; 8 nucleotides agree with TRBD1. Looked up from germline, CDR1 is MNHEY and CDR2 is SMNVEV (reference sequence). Losses at the gene ends were 6 bases for V and 1 base for J; bases not matched to a gene: 8. This CDR3 has 15 amino acids. CDR3 region: CASRTQGEISYEQYF. DNA of the CDR3: TGTGCCAGCAGAACACAGGGGGAAATATCCTACGAGCAGTACTTC.

This clone occurred a few times. V and J are TRBV5-7 and TRBJ2-7; TRBD1 matches at 7 bases. TRBV5-7 is reported as an ORF; its role is uncertain. Trimming at V came to 4 bases and at J to 0 bases, leaving 4 bases not matched to a gene. This CDR3 has 14 amino acids. This CDR3 reads CASSPGQISYEQYF. The CDR3 bases are TGTGCCAGCAGCCCGGGACAGATCTCCTACGAGCAGTACTTC.

The rearrangement uses TRBV11-2 and TRBJ1-4; 9 nucleotides agree with TRBD1. Trimming took 1 base from V and 5 from J; bases not matched to a gene: 11. The CDR3 length is 18 residues. The germline gives CDR1 SGHAT, CDR2 FQNNGV. In DNA form, the CDR3 reads TGTGCCAGCAGCTTAGTCGGGACAGGGAAAAGTGGGAATGAAAAACTGTTTTTT. Protein product: CASSLVGTGKSGNEKLFF.

The chain carries TRBV29-1 and TRBJ2-2; weak D call: TRBD2 (7 bases). Looked up from germline, CDR1 is SQVTM and CDR2 is ANQGSEA. The CDR3 covers 12 residues. Trimming removed 5 bases from V and 6 bases from J, with 10 bases in between. CDR3 sequence (DNA): TGCAGCGTTCCGGGGGGCCCCGGGGAGCTGTTTTTT. Translation: CSVPGGPGELFF.

Only one count was recorded for this clone. The chain couples TRBV10-3 to TRBJ2-5; D perhaps matches TRBD2 (6 bases). The CDR3 contains 13 residues. Trimming left V 6 bases short and J 2 bases short, with 10 bases between. Germline CDR1 reads ENHRY; CDR2 reads SYGVKD. CDR3 DNA: TGTGCCATCAGCCCCGGGGGTCAAGAGACCCAGTACTTC. It yields the protein CAISPGGQETQYF.

The V gene is TRBV10-1, the J gene TRBJ2-1, with TRBD2 matching over 9 bases. CDR3 size: 16 residues. Trimming took 0 bases from V and 6 from J; bases not matched to a gene: 6. CDR1 is WNHNN and CDR2 is SYGVQD in the germline V gene (reference sequence). The CDR3 nucleotides read TGCGCCAGCAGTGAGTCTAGCGGGAGTAAGGGCAATGAGCAGTTCTTC. It translates to CASSESSGSKGNEQFF.

The genes are TRBV4-1 and TRBJ2-7; no firm D call. V lost 0 bases to trimming and J lost 0 bases, with 12 bases between them. Germline V gene sequence: CDR1 MGHRA, CDR2 YSYEKL. The CDR3 spans 16 residues. As DNA, the CDR3 is TGCGCCAGCAGCCAAGATCTGACTTTTAGCTCCTACGAGCAGTACTTC. This codes for CASSQDLTFSSYEQYF.

V usage is TRBV2 and J usage is TRBJ1-1; tentative D call: TRBD1 (6 bases). The CDR3 is made up of 16 amino acids. The V end lost 6 bases, the J end lost 1 base, and 18 bases lay between the germline ends. CDR1 SNHLY and CDR2 FYNNEI come from the germline V gene. The CDR3 DNA reads TGTGCCAGCAGGGAACTTGACAGGCCTCCGAACACTGAAGCTTTCTTT. This encodes CASRELDRPPNTEAFF.

The chain couples TRBV10-1 to TRBJ2-2; TRBD2 matches 7 bases. The CDR3 loop spans 15 amino acids. The trim removed 2 bases at V and 0 bases at J, leaving 0 bases unmatched. Germline V gene lookup returns CDR1 WNHNN and CDR2 SYGVQD (reference sequence). Here the CDR3 reads CASSEGLANTGELFF. The CDR3 region has the DNA TGCGCCAGCAGTGAGGGACTAGCGAACACCGGGGAGCTGTTTTTT.

This chain links TRBV5-1 with TRBJ1-1; D gene ambiguous. Germline assignment: CDR1 SGHRS and CDR2 YFSETQ. V was cut by 0 bases and J by 0 bases, with 12 bases left in between. This CDR3 is built from 16 residues. The CDR3 protein is CASSLGLRFLNTEAFF. The CDR3 nucleotides are TGCGCCAGCAGCTTGGGTTTGAGGTTCCTGAACACTGAAGCTTTCTTT.

The chain combines TRBV7-2 with TRBJ1-4; D not resolved. Germline assignment: CDR1 SGHTA and CDR2 FQGNSA. This CDR3 contains 15 residues. Trimming took off 5 bases at V and 8 bases at J, with 18 bases between the two ends. The CDR3 DNA follows: TGTGCCAGCAGCCAAGCACAGCTTTCTGGGGAAAAACTGTTTTTT. The encoded protein is CASSQAQLSGEKLFF.

This sequence joins TRBV12-1 and TRBJ1-4; TRBD1 is the table's D call, not checked against the DNA. TRBV12-1 constitutes a pseudogene. This CDR3 spans 16 amino acids. CDR3 loop: CASSRQTGGGSEKLFF. The CDR3 bases are TGTGCCAGCAGCCGTCAAACAGGGGGCGGGAGTGAAAAACTGTTTTTT.

V usage is TRBV5-1 and J usage is TRBJ2-5; 9 nucleotides match TRBD1. The V and J ends lost 5 bases and 4 bases, in that order; junction bases with no gene match: 6. Germline V CDR1 and CDR2: SGHRS, YFSETQ. The CDR3 loop spans 14 amino acids. The CDR3 bases are TGCGCCAGCAGATTAGGGACAGGGAGAGAGACCCAGTACTTC. Its translation is CASRLGTGRETQYF.

The chain has TRBV18 and TRBJ2-3; 9 bases are a match to TRBD2. The V gene end was trimmed by 6 bases and the J gene end by 1 base; junction bases not matched to a gene: 2. Germline CDR1 and CDR2: KGHSH and LQKENI. This CDR3 has 14 residues. The CDR3 DNA follows: TGTGCCAGCTCGCGGACTAGCGGCACAGATACGCAGTATTTT. This codes for CASSRTSGTDTQYF.

The V gene is TRBV6-5, the J gene TRBJ1-2; D may be TRBD1 (6 bases). Trimming shortened V by 6 bases and J by 2 bases, and 13 bases separated the two germline ends. The germline CDR1 and CDR2 sequences are MNHEY and SVGAGI. CDR3 length equals 14 residues. CDR3 sequence: CASSPSGGNYGYTF. In nucleotides, the CDR3 is TGTGCCAGCAGCCCGTCGGGGGGCAACTATGGCTACACCTTC.

This CDR3 reads CAWRRDSFKGNTIYF. CDR3 DNA sequence: TGTGCCTGGAGGCGGGACAGTTTTAAGGGAAACACCATATATTTT. This rearrangement joins TRBV30 to TRBJ1-3, with 7 bases lining up with TRBD1. The CDR3 length is 15 residues. CDR1 and CDR2 from the germline V gene are GTSNPN and SVGIG (reference sequence). V was pared by 3 bases and J by 4 bases, with 9 bases of the junction left unmatched.

This sequence joins TRBV6-5 and TRBJ2-5; 13 nucleotides align to TRBD2. The CDR3 extends over 14 amino acids. Germline CDR1 reads MNHEY; CDR2 reads SVGAGI. V shed 9 bases and J 6 bases; nucleotides not matched to a gene: 7. CDR3 in DNA: TGTGCCAGTTCAAGGACTAGCGGGAGTAAGACCCAGTACTTC. As protein: CASSRTSGSKTQYF.

This sequence joins TRBV14 and TRBJ2-5, with D possibly matching TRBD2 (5 bases). Trimming removed 0 bases from V and 7 bases from J, with 6 bases in between. The CDR3 totals 12 residues. Germline CDR1 SGHDN, CDR2 FVKESK. Here the CDR3 reads CASSQDAGTQYF. For the CDR3, the DNA is TGTGCCAGCAGCCAAGATGCGGGGACCCAGTACTTC.

The chain joins TRBV7-9 to TRBJ1-4; D is uncertain. Germline CDR1 is SEHNR and CDR2 is FQNEAQ (reference sequence). This CDR3 has 15 amino acids. V shed 5 bases and J shed 10 bases, with 20 bases lying between them. Here the CDR3 reads CASSEFVGGLGKLFF. CDR3 coding DNA: TGTGCCAGCAGCGAATTCGTTGGAGGGCTGGGAAAACTGTTTTTT.

The V gene is TRBV6-4, the J gene TRBJ2-3; 10 bases line up with TRBD2. Germline V CDR1 and CDR2: MRHNA, SNTAGT. Germline trimming cut 2 bases from V and 2 bases from J; bases unmatched to any gene: 1. This CDR3 is 15 amino acids long. The CDR3 nucleotides are TGTGCCAGCAGTGACGGGACTAGCGACACAGATACGCAGTATTTT. Its translation is CASSDGTSDTDTQYF.

This chain connects TRBV19 to TRBJ2-7, with 8 bases aligning to TRBD2. CDR3 size: 17 residues. Germline V gene sequence: CDR1 LNHDA, CDR2 SQIVND (reference sequence). V was pared by 5 bases and J by 2 bases, with 14 bases of the junction left unmatched. CDR3 protein: CASSPALGTRLAYEQYF. The CDR3 DNA reads TGTGCCAGTAGTCCCGCCCTGGGGACTAGGCTTGCCTACGAGCAGTACTTC.

The gene calls are TRBV19 and TRBJ2-1; TRBD2 is a possible D gene (5 bases). The germline CDR1 and CDR2 sequences are LNHDA and SQIVND (reference sequence). Between the trimmed V and J ends, which lost 11 bases and 4 bases, there was a span of 12 bases. The CDR3 runs 12 residues. The CDR3 sequence is CAPKAVYNEQFF. The CDR3 DNA reads TGTGCCCCGAAAGCGGTTTACAATGAGCAGTTCTTC.

This rearrangement joins TRBV9 to TRBJ2-7, with D unresolved. The CDR3 spans 14 residues. Trimming stripped 3 bases from V and 2 bases from J, with 12 bases between. Germline CDR1 is SGDLS and CDR2 is YYNGEE. Here the CDR3 reads CASSAGRYTYEQYF. The CDR3 region has the DNA TGTGCCAGCAGCGCTGGGCGCTATACCTACGAGCAGTACTTC.

The rearrangement links TRBV6-5 to TRBJ2-1; 8 positions match TRBD2. The J segment lost 6 bases and the V segment lost 4 bases, leaving 8 bases of the junction unmatched. The germline V gene has CDR1 MNHEY and CDR2 SVGAGI. The length of the CDR3 is 15 residues. The CDR3 nucleotides read TGTGCCAGCAGTTTGGAACTAGCGGAGTTCAATGAGCAGTTCTTC. Protein sequence: CASSLELAEFNEQFF.

The V call is TRBV2, the J call TRBJ2-4; unclear D gene. The CDR3 contains 13 residues. The V gene lost 6 bases and the J gene lost 7 bases, with 13 bases spanning the gap. From germline, CDR1 is SNHLY and CDR2 FYNNEI. The CDR3 coding sequence is TGTGCCAGCAGCGGCGACCAAGCGAACATTCAGTACTTC. Its protein is CASSGDQANIQYF.

The chain has TRBV5-1 and TRBJ2-1; possibly TRBD1 for D (5 bases). Germline values: CDR1 SGHRS, CDR2 YFSETQ. The CDR3 has 14 residues. V was clipped by 0 bases and J by 3 bases, with 7 bases between them. CDR3 protein: CASSLVGVYNEQFF. The CDR3 bases are TGCGCCAGCAGCTTGGTAGGGGTCTACAATGAGCAGTTCTTC.

The J gene is TRBJ2-5, the V gene TRBV6-1; 7 nucleotides align to TRBD2. The J call may be in error: the DNA end matches TRBJ2-7 better. Germline-derived CDR1 and CDR2 are MNHNS and SASEGT. The CDR3 is 14 amino acids. CDR3 nucleotides: TGTGCCAGCAGTGAAGCGAGCGGGGATTACGAGCAGTACTTC. It encodes CASSEASGDYEQYF.

V is TRBV4-3 and J is TRBJ2-2, with D hard to call. The germline CDR1 and CDR2 sequences are LGHNA and YSLEER. This CDR3 is 16 amino acids long. Trimming shortened V by 0 bases and J by 0 bases, and 8 bases separated the two germline ends. DNA for the CDR3: TGCGCCAGCAGCCAAGAGACACCCACGAACACCGGGGAGCTGTTTTTT. It translates to CASSQETPTNTGELFF.